Listed below are T cell receptor beta chains from one sample, sequenced in a study of blood T cell repertoires in COVID-19. Assay: immunoSEQ multiplex PCR; the TCRdb copy retains only in-frame clones and omits some. The sample has approximately 190,000 clones; about 86% are singletons. The specimen sequenced was PBMCs or T cells enriched from blood (not recorded which). The receptors originated from a middle-aged woman in a cohort exposed to, infected with or recovered from COVID-19 (not recorded which). Each CDR3 is given with its conserved first and last residue. The D gene is left open where the match is weak. The size field is filled for only some rows; it gives once, few, many or a size class.

j_gene: TRBJ2-5
v_gene: TRBV6-2/TRBV6-3
d_gene: NA
abundance: NA
CDR3nt: TGTGCCAGCAGCATACACGGGGGAGAGACCCAGTACTTC
CDR3aa: CASSIHGGETQYF

j_gene: TRBJ1-2
v_gene: TRBV10-3
d_gene: NA
abundance: NA
CDR3nt: TGTGCCATCAGTAGAGACTCTAACTATGGCTACACCTTC
CDR3aa: CAISRDSNYGYTF

j_gene: TRBJ2-1
v_gene: TRBV4-2
d_gene: TRBD2
abundance: once
CDR3nt: TGTGCCAGCAGCCCATCGTTGACTAGCGGGAGGGCCAATGAGCAGTTCTTC
CDR3aa: CASSPSLTSGRANEQFF

j_gene: TRBJ1-2
v_gene: TRBV5-6
d_gene: NA
abundance: NA
CDR3nt: TGTGCCAGCAGCAGTCTTCAGGGATATTTCGGCTACACCTTC
CDR3aa: CASSSLQGYFGYTF

j_gene: TRBJ1-1
v_gene: TRBV18
d_gene: NA
abundance: NA
CDR3nt: TGTGCCAGCTCATCGAGGCGCGACACTGAAGCTTTCTTT
CDR3aa: CASSSRRDTEAFF

j_gene: TRBJ2-5
v_gene: TRBV5-1
d_gene: TRBD2
abundance: NA
CDR3nt: TGCGCCAGCAGCATTAATAGCGGGGGGGCGAGGGAGACCCAGTACTTC
CDR3aa: CASSINSGGARETQYF

j_gene: TRBJ2-5
v_gene: TRBV19
d_gene: TRBD2
abundance: NA
CDR3nt: TGTGCCAGTAGGTCGGGAGGGCCCTCGGAGACCCAGTACTTC
CDR3aa: CASRSGGPSETQYF

j_gene: TRBJ1-4
v_gene: TRBV28
d_gene: TRBD1
abundance: NA
CDR3nt: TGTGCCAGCAGGTCGACAGGGAATGAAAAACTGTTTTTT
CDR3aa: CASRSTGNEKLFF

j_gene: TRBJ1-3
v_gene: TRBV4-1
d_gene: TRBD1
abundance: NA
CDR3nt: TGCGCCAGCAGCCAAACGGACAGGGAGGGAAACACCATATATTTT
CDR3aa: CASSQTDREGNTIYF

j_gene: TRBJ1-1
v_gene: TRBV24-1
d_gene: NA
abundance: NA
CDR3nt: TGTGCCACCAGTGATTCAGGGTGGACTGAAGCTTTCTTT
CDR3aa: CATSDSGWTEAFF

j_gene: TRBJ1-4
v_gene: TRBV7-9
d_gene: TRBD1
abundance: NA
CDR3nt: TGTGCCAGCAGCTTAGGGGACAGAACTAATGAAAAACTGTTTTTT
CDR3aa: CASSLGDRTNEKLFF

j_gene: TRBJ1-2
v_gene: TRBV11-3
d_gene: NA
abundance: NA
CDR3nt: TGTGCCAGCAGCTTAGAGCAGAACTATGGCTACACCTTC
CDR3aa: CASSLEQNYGYTF

j_gene: TRBJ2-3
v_gene: TRBV3-1/TRBV3-2
d_gene: NA
abundance: NA
CDR3nt: TGTGCCAGCAGCCAGGAGGACTTCGGAGATACGCAGTATTTT
CDR3aa: CASSQEDFGDTQYF

j_gene: TRBJ2-3
v_gene: TRBV5-1
d_gene: TRBD2
abundance: once
CDR3nt: TGCGCCAGCAGCCCGGGGACTAGCGGGGATAGCACAGATACGCAGTATTTT
CDR3aa: CASSPGTSGDSTDTQYF

j_gene: TRBJ2-1
v_gene: TRBV7-6
d_gene: NA
abundance: NA
CDR3nt: TGTGCCAGCGAGGGGGACAATGAGCAGTTCTTC
CDR3aa: CASEGDNEQFF

j_gene: TRBJ2-3
v_gene: TRBV15
d_gene: TRBD2
abundance: NA
CDR3nt: TGTGCCACCAGCGGACCGGGACTAGCGGGGGCACTCACAGATACGCAGTATTTT
CDR3aa: CATSGPGLAGALTDTQYF

j_gene: TRBJ2-7
v_gene: TRBV19
d_gene: TRBD1
abundance: NA
CDR3nt: TGTGCCAGTGGGGGACAGGGGAACAACGAGCAGTACTTC
CDR3aa: CASGGQGNNEQYF

j_gene: TRBJ2-7
v_gene: TRBV5-8
d_gene: TRBD1
abundance: NA
CDR3nt: TGTGCCAGCAGCCACAGGGGTCTCTCCTACGAACAGTACTTC
CDR3aa: CASSHRGLSYEQYF

j_gene: TRBJ2-1
v_gene: TRBV27
d_gene: TRBD1
abundance: NA
CDR3nt: TGTGCCAGCAGTTTCTTGGGACAGGGGGCCTGGTATGAGCAGTTCTTC
CDR3aa: CASSFLGQGAWYEQFF

j_gene: TRBJ1-2
v_gene: TRBV3-1/TRBV3-2
d_gene: TRBD1
abundance: once
CDR3nt: TGTGCCAGCAGCCCCGATCAGGGACAGCGATTCTATGGCTACACCTTC
CDR3aa: CASSPDQGQRFYGYTF

j_gene: TRBJ2-2
v_gene: TRBV7-2
d_gene: NA
abundance: NA
CDR3nt: TGTGCCAGCAGGAGAATAGCGGACCCCACCGGGGAGCTGTTTTTT
CDR3aa: CASRRIADPTGELFF

j_gene: TRBJ2-1
v_gene: TRBV12-3/TRBV12-4
d_gene: NA
abundance: once
CDR3nt: TGTGCCAGCAAGGAGAATTACAATGAGCAGTTCTTC
CDR3aa: CASKENYNEQFF

j_gene: TRBJ2-5
v_gene: TRBV10-3
d_gene: NA
abundance: NA
CDR3nt: TGTGCCATCAGTGACCCCGACACTCAAGAGACCCAGTACTTC
CDR3aa: CAISDPDTQETQYF

j_gene: TRBJ1-5
v_gene: TRBV4-1
d_gene: NA
abundance: NA
CDR3nt: TGCGCCAGCAGCCAAGTACCCGGGGTTAGCAATCAGCCCCAGCATTTT
CDR3aa: CASSQVPGVSNQPQHF

j_gene: TRBJ2-1
v_gene: TRBV7-9
d_gene: NA
abundance: NA
CDR3nt: TGTGCCAGCAGCTTAGGGGCTGAGCAGTTCTTC
CDR3aa: CASSLGAEQFF

j_gene: TRBJ2-5
v_gene: TRBV24-1
d_gene: TRBD1
abundance: NA
CDR3nt: TGTGCCACCAGTCCGACAGGGCAAGAGACCCAGTACTTC
CDR3aa: CATSPTGQETQYF

j_gene: TRBJ2-2
v_gene: TRBV30
d_gene: NA
abundance: NA
CDR3nt: TGTGCCTGGAACAGGGTCCCGAGGAGCACCGGGGAGCTGTTTTTT
CDR3aa: CAWNRVPRSTGELFF

j_gene: TRBJ1-1
v_gene: TRBV10-2
d_gene: TRBD1
abundance: NA
CDR3nt: TGCGCCAGCATACTTCAGGGGGAATACTCTGAAGCTTTCTTT
CDR3aa: CASILQGEYSEAFF

j_gene: TRBJ1-2
v_gene: TRBV27
d_gene: NA
abundance: once
CDR3nt: TGTGCCAGCAGCCAAGAGGGATCCCTTTTTTACTTC
CDR3aa: CASSQEGSLFYF

j_gene: TRBJ2-5
v_gene: TRBV29-1
d_gene: NA
abundance: NA
CDR3nt: TGCAGCGTCAGATTAGCGGCTCTTCAAGAGACCCAGTACTTC
CDR3aa: CSVRLAALQETQYF

j_gene: TRBJ2-1
v_gene: TRBV5-8
d_gene: TRBD2
abundance: once
CDR3nt: TGTGCCAGCAGCCGGGGACTAGCGGGGGCACAGAATGAGCAGTTCTTC
CDR3aa: CASSRGLAGAQNEQFF

j_gene: TRBJ2-7
v_gene: TRBV4-2
d_gene: NA
abundance: NA
CDR3nt: TGTGCCAGCAGCCAAACTCTCGGTCTTTCCTACGAGCAGTACTTC
CDR3aa: CASSQTLGLSYEQYF

j_gene: TRBJ2-1
v_gene: TRBV7-6
d_gene: NA
abundance: NA
CDR3nt: TGTGCCAGCAGCCAGGCCACCCACAATGAGCAGTTCTTC
CDR3aa: CASSQATHNEQFF

j_gene: TRBJ2-7
v_gene: TRBV20-1
d_gene: NA
abundance: NA
CDR3nt: TGCAGTGCATGGGACAAGGGGGAGCAGTACTTC
CDR3aa: CSAWDKGEQYF

j_gene: TRBJ2-3
v_gene: TRBV5-1
d_gene: NA
abundance: NA
CDR3nt: TGCGCCAGCAGCATGGGGGCAGGGGATTCAGATACGCAGTATTTT
CDR3aa: CASSMGAGDSDTQYF

j_gene: TRBJ1-1
v_gene: TRBV27
d_gene: NA
abundance: NA
CDR3nt: TGTGCCAGCAGTTTATCTCGGGGGGCAGGGTACAATGAAGCTTTCTTT
CDR3aa: CASSLSRGAGYNEAFF

j_gene: TRBJ1-5
v_gene: TRBV9
d_gene: NA
abundance: NA
CDR3nt: TGTGCCAGCAGCACTGGGGGAGGCGGGCAGCCCCAGCATTTT
CDR3aa: CASSTGGGGQPQHF

j_gene: TRBJ2-1
v_gene: TRBV10-3
d_gene: NA
abundance: NA
CDR3nt: TGTGCCATCCCAACCCCAACAGGGTTTCTGTTCTTC
CDR3aa: CAIPTPTGFLFF

j_gene: TRBJ2-3
v_gene: TRBV6-5
d_gene: NA
abundance: NA
CDR3nt: TGTGCCAGCAGTTACAGGGCGGGGAAAGATACGCAGTATTTT
CDR3aa: CASSYRAGKDTQYF

j_gene: TRBJ1-1
v_gene: TRBV4-3
d_gene: TRBD1
abundance: NA
CDR3nt: TGCGCCAGCAGCCAAGGAGGGACAGCGGCCGAAGCTTTCTTT
CDR3aa: CASSQGGTAAEAFF

j_gene: TRBJ1-1
v_gene: TRBV6-5
d_gene: TRBD1
abundance: NA
CDR3nt: TGTGCCGGCCAAACAGGGGTCACTGAAGCTTTCTTT
CDR3aa: CAGQTGVTEAFF

j_gene: TRBJ2-2
v_gene: TRBV5-5
d_gene: NA
abundance: NA
CDR3nt: TGTGCCAGCAGCTTGGGACAGAGGAACACCGGGGAGCTGTTTTTT
CDR3aa: CASSLGQRNTGELFF

j_gene: TRBJ1-2
v_gene: TRBV27
d_gene: NA
abundance: NA
CDR3nt: TGTGCCAGCAGTTTTAGGCCCAGGATATATGGCTACACCTTC
CDR3aa: CASSFRPRIYGYTF

j_gene: TRBJ2-5
v_gene: TRBV6-4
d_gene: TRBD2
abundance: once
CDR3nt: TGTGCCAGCAGTGCGGGGGGGGGCAGCCAAGAGACCCAGTACTTC
CDR3aa: CASSAGGGSQETQYF

j_gene: TRBJ1-1
v_gene: TRBV6-1
d_gene: TRBD1
abundance: NA
CDR3nt: TGTGCCAGCAGTGAAGTTGGACAGGGGGTGCCCTTGAACACTGAAGCTTTCTTT
CDR3aa: CASSEVGQGVPLNTEAFF

j_gene: TRBJ1-3
v_gene: TRBV10-2
d_gene: TRBD1
abundance: NA
CDR3nt: TGCGCCAGCAGTGAGTCCCAGACAGGGGGAAACACCATATATTTT
CDR3aa: CASSESQTGGNTIYF

j_gene: TRBJ2-5
v_gene: TRBV15
d_gene: TRBD1
abundance: NA
CDR3nt: TGTGCCACCAGCAGCTCTGAGGGACAGGATGAGACCCAGTACTTC
CDR3aa: CATSSSEGQDETQYF

j_gene: TRBJ2-2
v_gene: TRBV2
d_gene: TRBD1
abundance: NA
CDR3nt: TGTGCCAGCTCGGGGCCCCGTACAGGGGGCATGACGGAGCTGTTTTTT
CDR3aa: CASSGPRTGGMTELFF

j_gene: TRBJ1-1
v_gene: TRBV19
d_gene: NA
abundance: NA
CDR3nt: TGTGCCAGTAATTGGGGGGGCGAGAGGAACACTGAAGCTTTCTTT
CDR3aa: CASNWGGERNTEAFF

j_gene: TRBJ1-2
v_gene: TRBV4-1
d_gene: TRBD1
abundance: few
CDR3nt: TGCGCCAGCAGCCAAGTGGCGACAGGGTATGGCTACACCTTC
CDR3aa: CASSQVATGYGYTF

j_gene: TRBJ1-2
v_gene: TRBV4-2
d_gene: NA
abundance: NA
CDR3nt: TGTGCCAGCAGCCAAGATTTCAATGGCTACACCTTC
CDR3aa: CASSQDFNGYTF